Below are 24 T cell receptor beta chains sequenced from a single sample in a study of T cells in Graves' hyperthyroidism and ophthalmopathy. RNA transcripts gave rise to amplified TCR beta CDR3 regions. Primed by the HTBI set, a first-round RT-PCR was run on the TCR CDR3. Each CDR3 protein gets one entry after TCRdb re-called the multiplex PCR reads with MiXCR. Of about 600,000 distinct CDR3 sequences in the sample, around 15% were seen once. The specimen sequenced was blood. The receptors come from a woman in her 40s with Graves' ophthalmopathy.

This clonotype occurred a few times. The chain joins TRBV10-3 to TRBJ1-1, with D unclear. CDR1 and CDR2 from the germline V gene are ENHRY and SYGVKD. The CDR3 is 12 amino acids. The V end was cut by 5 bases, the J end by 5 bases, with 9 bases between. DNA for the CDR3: TGTGCCATCAGTTCCCCAGTTACTGAAGCTTTCTTT. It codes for CAISSPVTEAFF.

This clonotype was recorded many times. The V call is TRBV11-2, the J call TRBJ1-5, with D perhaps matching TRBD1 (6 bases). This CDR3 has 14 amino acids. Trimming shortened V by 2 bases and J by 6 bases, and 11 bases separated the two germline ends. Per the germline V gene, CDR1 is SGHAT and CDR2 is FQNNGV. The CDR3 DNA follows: TGTGCCAGCAGCTTATCGGGGGCGGGTCAGCCCCAGCATTTT. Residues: CASSLSGAGQPQHF. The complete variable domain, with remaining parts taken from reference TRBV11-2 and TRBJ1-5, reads EAGVAQSPRYKIIEKRQSVAFWCNPISGHATLYWYQQILGQGPKLLIQFQNNGVVDDSQLPKDRFSAERLKGVDSTLKIQPAKLEDSAVYLCASSLSGAGQPQHFGDGTRLSIL.

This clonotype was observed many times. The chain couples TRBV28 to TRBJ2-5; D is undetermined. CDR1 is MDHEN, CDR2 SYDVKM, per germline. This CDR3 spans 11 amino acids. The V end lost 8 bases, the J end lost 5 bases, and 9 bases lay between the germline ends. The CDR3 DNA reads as TGTGCCAGCGAGGAAGGCGAGACCCAGTACTTC. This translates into CASEEGETQYF.

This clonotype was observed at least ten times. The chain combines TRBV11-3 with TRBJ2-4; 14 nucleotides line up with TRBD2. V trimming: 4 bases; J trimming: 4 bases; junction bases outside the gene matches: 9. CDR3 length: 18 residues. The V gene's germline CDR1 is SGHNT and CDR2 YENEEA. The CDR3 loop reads CASSSGGTSGRSKNIQYF. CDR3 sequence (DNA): TGTGCCAGCAGCTCTGGTGGGACTAGCGGGAGATCTAAAAACATTCAGTACTTC.

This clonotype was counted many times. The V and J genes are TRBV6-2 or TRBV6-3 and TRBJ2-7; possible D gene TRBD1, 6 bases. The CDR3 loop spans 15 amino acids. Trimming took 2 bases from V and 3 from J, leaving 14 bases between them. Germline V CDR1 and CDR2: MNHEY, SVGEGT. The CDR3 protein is CASSYAGQTNYEQYF. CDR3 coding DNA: TGTGCCAGCAGTTACGCCGGACAGACGAACTACGAGCAGTACTTC.

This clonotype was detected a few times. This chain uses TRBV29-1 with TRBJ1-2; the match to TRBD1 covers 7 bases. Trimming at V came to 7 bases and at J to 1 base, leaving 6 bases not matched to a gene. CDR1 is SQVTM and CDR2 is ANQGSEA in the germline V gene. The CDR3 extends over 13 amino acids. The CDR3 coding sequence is TGCAGCGCCCCGACAGGGAATAACTATGGCTACACCTTC. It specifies CSAPTGNNYGYTF. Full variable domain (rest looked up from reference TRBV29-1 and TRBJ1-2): SAVISQKPSRDICQRGTSLTIQCQVDSQVTMMFWYRQQPGQSLTLIATANQGSEATYESGFVIDKFPISRPNLTFSTLTVSNMSPEDSSIYLCSAPTGNNYGYTFGSGTRLTVV.

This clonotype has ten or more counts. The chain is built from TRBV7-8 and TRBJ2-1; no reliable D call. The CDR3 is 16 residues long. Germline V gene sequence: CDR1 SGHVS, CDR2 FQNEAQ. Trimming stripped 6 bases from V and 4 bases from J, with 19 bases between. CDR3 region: CASSSTLPRNYNEQFF. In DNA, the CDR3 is TGTGCCAGCAGTTCAACCCTCCCTAGGAATTACAATGAGCAGTTCTTC. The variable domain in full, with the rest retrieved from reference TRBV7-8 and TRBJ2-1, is GAGVSQSPRYKVAKRGQDVALRCDPISGHVSLFWYQQALGQGPEFLTYFQNEAQLDKSGLPSDRFFAERPEGSVSTLKIQRTQQEDSAVYLCASSSTLPRNYNEQFFGPGTRLTVL.

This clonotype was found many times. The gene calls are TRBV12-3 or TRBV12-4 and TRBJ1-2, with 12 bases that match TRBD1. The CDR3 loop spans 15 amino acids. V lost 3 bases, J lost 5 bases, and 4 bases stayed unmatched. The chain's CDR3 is CASSLGTGGQYGYTF. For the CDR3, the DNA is TGTGCCAGCAGTTTGGGGACAGGGGGCCAGTATGGCTACACCTTC.

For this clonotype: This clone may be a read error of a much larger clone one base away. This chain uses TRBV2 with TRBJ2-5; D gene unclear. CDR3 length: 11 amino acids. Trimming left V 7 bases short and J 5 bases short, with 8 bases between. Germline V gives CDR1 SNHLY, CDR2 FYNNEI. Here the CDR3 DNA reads TGTGCCAGCAAGGAAGTGGAGACCCAGTACTTC. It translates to CASKEVETQYF.

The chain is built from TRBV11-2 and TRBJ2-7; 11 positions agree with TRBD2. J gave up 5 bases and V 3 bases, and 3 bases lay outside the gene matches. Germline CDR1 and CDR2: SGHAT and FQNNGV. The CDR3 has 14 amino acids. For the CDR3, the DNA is TGTGCCAGCAGCTTTAGCGGGAGGGCCGACGAGCAGTACTTC. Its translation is CASSFSGRADEQYF. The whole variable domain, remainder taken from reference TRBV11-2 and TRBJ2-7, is EAGVAQSPRYKIIEKRQSVAFWCNPISGHATLYWYQQILGQGPKLLIQFQNNGVVDDSQLPKDRFSAERLKGVDSTLKIQPAKLEDSAVYLCASSFSGRADEQYFGPGTRLTVT.

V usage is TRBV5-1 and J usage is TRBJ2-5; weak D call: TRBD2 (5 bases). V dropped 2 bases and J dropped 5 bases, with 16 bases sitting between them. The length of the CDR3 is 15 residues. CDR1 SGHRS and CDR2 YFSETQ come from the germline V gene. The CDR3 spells CASSFGLLPGETQYF. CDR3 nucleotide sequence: TGCGCCAGCAGCTTTGGCCTTCTACCGGGGGAGACCCAGTACTTC. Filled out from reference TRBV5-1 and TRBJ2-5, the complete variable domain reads KAGVTQTPRYLIKTRGQQVTLSCSPISGHRSVSWYQQTPGQGLQFLFEYFSETQRNKGNFPGRFSGRQFSNSRSEMNVSTLELGDSALYLCASSFGLLPGETQYFGPGTRLLVL.

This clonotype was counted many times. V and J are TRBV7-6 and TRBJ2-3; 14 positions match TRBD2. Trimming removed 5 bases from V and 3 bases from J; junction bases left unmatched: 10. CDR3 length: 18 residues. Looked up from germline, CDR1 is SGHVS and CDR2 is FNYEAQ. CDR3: CASSIGTSGGLITDTQYF. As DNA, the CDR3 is TGTGCCAGCAGCATTGGGACTAGCGGGGGCCTAATAACAGATACGCAGTATTTT.

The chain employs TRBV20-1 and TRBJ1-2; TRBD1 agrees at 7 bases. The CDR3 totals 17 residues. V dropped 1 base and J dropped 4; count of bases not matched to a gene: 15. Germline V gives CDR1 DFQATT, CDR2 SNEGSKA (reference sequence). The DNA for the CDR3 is TGCAGTGCTAGAGCGGGGGGCCGAGACAGGGCTTCCTATGGCTACACCTTC. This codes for CSARAGGRDRASYGYTF.

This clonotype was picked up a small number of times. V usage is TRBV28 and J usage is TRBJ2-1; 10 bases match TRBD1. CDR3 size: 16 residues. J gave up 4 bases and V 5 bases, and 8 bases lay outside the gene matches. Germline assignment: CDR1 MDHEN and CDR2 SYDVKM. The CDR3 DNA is TGTGCCAGCAGTCGAACCGGGACAGGGGCGTACAATGAGCAGTTCTTC. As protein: CASSRTGTGAYNEQFF. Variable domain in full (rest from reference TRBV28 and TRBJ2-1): DVKVTQSSRYLVKRTGEKVFLECVQDMDHENMFWYRQDPGLGLRLIYFSYDVKMKEKGDIPEGYSVSREKKERFSLILESASTNQTSMYLCASSRTGTGAYNEQFFGPGTRLTVL.

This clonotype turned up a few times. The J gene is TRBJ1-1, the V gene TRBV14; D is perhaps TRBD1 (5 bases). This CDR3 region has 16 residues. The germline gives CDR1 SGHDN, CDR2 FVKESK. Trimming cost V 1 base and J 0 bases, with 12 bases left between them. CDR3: CASSQGRRGMNTEAFF. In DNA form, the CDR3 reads TGTGCCAGCAGCCAAGGAAGGAGGGGAATGAACACTGAAGCTTTCTTT.

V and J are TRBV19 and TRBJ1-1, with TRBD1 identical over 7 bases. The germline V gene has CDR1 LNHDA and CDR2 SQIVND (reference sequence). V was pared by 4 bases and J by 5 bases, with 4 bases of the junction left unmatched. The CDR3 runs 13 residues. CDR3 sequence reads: CASSNTGETEAFF. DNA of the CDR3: TGTGCCAGTAGTAACACAGGGGAGACTGAAGCTTTCTTT.

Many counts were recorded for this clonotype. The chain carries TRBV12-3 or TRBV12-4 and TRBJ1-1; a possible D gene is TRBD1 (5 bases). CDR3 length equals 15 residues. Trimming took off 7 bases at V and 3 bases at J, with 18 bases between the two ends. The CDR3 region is CASTSRQRGDTEAFF. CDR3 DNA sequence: TGTGCCAGCACCTCCAGACAGAGAGGCGACACTGAAGCTTTCTTT.

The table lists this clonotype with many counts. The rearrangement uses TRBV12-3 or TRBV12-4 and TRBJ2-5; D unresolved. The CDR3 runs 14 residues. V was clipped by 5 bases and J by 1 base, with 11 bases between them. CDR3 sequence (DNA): TGTGCCAGCAGTCTCTCAACTGGCCAAGAGACCCAGTACTTC. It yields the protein CASSLSTGQETQYF.

This CDR3 is CASSQDDGQEINYGYTF. In DNA, the CDR3 is TGTGCCAGCAGCCAAGATGACGGCCAGGAGATTAACTATGGCTACACCTTC. V and J are TRBV4-2 and TRBJ1-2, with no clear D. The CDR3 totals 17 residues. Trimming removed 0 bases at V and 1 base at J, with 15 bases between. Germline-derived CDR1 and CDR2 are LGHNA and YNFKEQ.

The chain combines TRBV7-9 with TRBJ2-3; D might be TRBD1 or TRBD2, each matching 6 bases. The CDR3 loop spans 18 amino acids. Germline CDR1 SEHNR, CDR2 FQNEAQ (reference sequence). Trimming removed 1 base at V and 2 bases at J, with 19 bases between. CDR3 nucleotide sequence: TGTGCCAGCAGCTTAGGGCGGGACACCGAACTCGCCACAGATACGCAGTATTTT. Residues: CASSLGRDTELATDTQYF.

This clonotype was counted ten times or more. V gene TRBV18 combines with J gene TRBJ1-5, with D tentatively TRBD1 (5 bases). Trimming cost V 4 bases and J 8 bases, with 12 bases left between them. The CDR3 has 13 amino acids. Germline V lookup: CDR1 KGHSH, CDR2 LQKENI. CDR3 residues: CASSLRDGEPQHF. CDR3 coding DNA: TGTGCCAGCTCACTTCGGGACGGGGAGCCCCAGCATTTT.

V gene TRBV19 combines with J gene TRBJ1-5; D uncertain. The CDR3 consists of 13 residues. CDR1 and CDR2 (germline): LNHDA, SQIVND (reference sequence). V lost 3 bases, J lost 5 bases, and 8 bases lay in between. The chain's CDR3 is CASSIGRDQPQHF. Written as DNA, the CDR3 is TGTGCCAGTAGTATCGGGAGGGATCAGCCCCAGCATTTT.

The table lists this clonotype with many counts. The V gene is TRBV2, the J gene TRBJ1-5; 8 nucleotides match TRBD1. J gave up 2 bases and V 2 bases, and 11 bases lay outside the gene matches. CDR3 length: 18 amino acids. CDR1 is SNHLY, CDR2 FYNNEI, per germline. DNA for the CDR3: TGTGCCAGCAGTGAAATCGTGTGGACAGGGCTAGGCAATCAGCCCCAGCATTTT. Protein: CASSEIVWTGLGNQPQHF.

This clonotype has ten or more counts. The CDR3 region has the DNA TGTGCCAGCAGTATCACTAGCGGGGGTGTGACAGATACGCAGTATTTT. Encoded protein: CASSITSGGVTDTQYF. J is TRBJ2-3 and V is TRBV12-3 or TRBV12-4; 11 bases line up with TRBD2. Germline trimming cut 5 bases from V and 3 bases from J; bases unmatched to any gene: 7. This CDR3 spans 16 amino acids.